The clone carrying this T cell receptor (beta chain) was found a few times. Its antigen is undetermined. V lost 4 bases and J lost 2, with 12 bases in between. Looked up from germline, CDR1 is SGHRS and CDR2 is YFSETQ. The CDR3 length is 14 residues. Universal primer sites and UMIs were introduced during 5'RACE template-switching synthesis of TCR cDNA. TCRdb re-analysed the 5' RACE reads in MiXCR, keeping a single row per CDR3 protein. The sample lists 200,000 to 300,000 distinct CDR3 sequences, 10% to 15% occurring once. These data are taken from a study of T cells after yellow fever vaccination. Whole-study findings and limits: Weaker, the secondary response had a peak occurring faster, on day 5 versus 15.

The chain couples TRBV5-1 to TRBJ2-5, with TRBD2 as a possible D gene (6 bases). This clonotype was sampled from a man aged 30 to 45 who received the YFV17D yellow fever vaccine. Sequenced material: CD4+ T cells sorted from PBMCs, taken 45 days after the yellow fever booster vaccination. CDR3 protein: CASSIAGYQETQYF. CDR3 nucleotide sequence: TGCGCCAGCAGCATCGCGGGGTATCAAGAGACCCAGTACTTC.